This entry lists 30 T cell receptor beta chains sequenced from one sample in a study of blood T cells in healthy people across ages. It was with a sample-barcoded 5' primer and a J-beta primer mix that a second PCR of roughly 7 to 12 cycles was run. TCRdb analysed the 5' RACE reads with MiXCR anew, one entry per CDR3 protein. The sample contains more than 1.4 million distinct CDR3 sequences, roughly 40% of which appear only once. The sample taken for sequencing was blood. These receptors came from a woman aged 18-35 years in good health.

This clonotype was seen more than once but under ten times. This chain uses TRBV20-1 with TRBJ1-2; a possible D gene is TRBD1 (5 bases). Germline V gives CDR1 DFQATT, CDR2 SNEGSKA (reference sequence). This CDR3 is built from 11 residues. Trimming shortened V by 7 bases and J by 4 bases, and 10 bases separated the two germline ends. As DNA, the CDR3 is TGCAGTGGGGGGGGTGTCTATGGCTACACCTTC. Amino acids: CSGGGVYGYTF.

The chain uses TRBV7-6 and TRBJ1-2; possible D gene TRBD1, 5 bases. Germline values: CDR1 SGHVS, CDR2 FNYEAQ. Trimming left V 5 bases short and J 5 bases short, with 18 bases between. The CDR3 spans 15 residues. This chain's CDR3 is CASSRGTEDPYGYTF. The CDR3 DNA reads as TGTGCCAGCAGCCGTGGGACGGAAGACCCATATGGCTACACCTTC.

This chain connects TRBV7-9 to TRBJ1-1; D is uncertain. CDR3 size: 12 residues. V gave up 3 bases and J gave up 6 bases, with 8 bases separating them. The germline gives CDR1 SEHNR, CDR2 FQNEAQ (reference sequence). Written as DNA, the CDR3 is TGTGCCAGCAGCTTGTTGGGAGCTGAAGCTTTCTTT. It encodes CASSLLGAEAFF.

In this sample, this clonotype turned up a few times. The gene calls are TRBV6-5 and TRBJ2-1; 10 bases match TRBD1. Germline V lookup: CDR1 MNHEY, CDR2 SVGAGI. The CDR3 sequence is 15 residues long. Germline trimming cut 2 bases from V and 5 bases from J; bases unmatched to any gene: 3. The CDR3 spells CASSYVGQGNNEQFF. The CDR3 DNA follows: TGTGCCAGCAGTTACGTGGGACAGGGGAACAATGAGCAGTTCTTC.

This clonotype was counted a few times. The chain combines TRBV4-1 with TRBJ2-3; D gene uncertain. CDR3 length: 14 amino acids. Trimming shortened V by 4 bases and J by 7 bases, and 15 bases separated the two germline ends. The germline V gene has CDR1 MGHRA and CDR2 YSYEKL. The CDR3 nucleotides read TGCGCCAGCAGCCGCCTGACGGGTCCCAATACGCAGTATTTT. Translation gives CASSRLTGPNTQYF.

The rearrangement joins TRBV29-1 to TRBJ2-7; D tentatively reads TRBD1 or TRBD2 (5 bases each). Trimming pared 5 bases from V and 0 bases from J, leaving 14 bases between. The CDR3 has 14 amino acids. Per germline, CDR1 SQVTM and CDR2 ANQGSEA. CDR3 nucleotide sequence: TGCAGCGTTCTAGGGGCGGGTGGCTCCTACGAGCAGTACTTC. It yields the protein CSVLGAGGSYEQYF.

The V gene is TRBV19, the J gene TRBJ2-4, with 9 positions matching TRBD2. The CDR3 sequence is 13 residues long. V shed 6 bases and J 7 bases; nucleotides not matched to a gene: 4. Germline CDR1 LNHDA, CDR2 SQIVND (reference sequence). The CDR3 loop is CASRLTSGNIQYF. The CDR3 coding sequence is TGTGCCAGTAGACTGACTAGCGGTAACATTCAGTACTTC.

Ten or more counts support this clonotype. V is TRBV5-1 and J is TRBJ2-7, with D possibly matching TRBD1 (6 bases). Trimming cost V 3 bases and J 1 base, with 8 bases left between them. CDR1 SGHRS and CDR2 YFSETQ come from the germline V gene. There are 13 residues in the CDR3. CDR3 region: CASSSDRSYEQYF. The CDR3 nucleotides read TGCGCCAGCAGCTCCGACAGGTCCTACGAGCAGTACTTC.

This clonotype showed up just a few times. The V and J genes are TRBV7-8 and TRBJ1-5, with D possibly being TRBD1 (6 bases). Per germline, CDR1 SGHVS and CDR2 FQNEAQ. Trimming pared 4 bases from V and 2 bases from J, leaving 15 bases between. This CDR3 comprises 16 residues. CDR3 residues: CASSWSGGLGNQPQHF. The CDR3 DNA sequence: TGTGCCAGCAGCTGGAGCGGGGGGCTTGGCAATCAGCCCCAGCATTTT.

The chain joins TRBV6-5 to TRBJ2-7; TRBD1 is a possible D gene (6 bases). In germline, CDR1 is MNHEY, CDR2 SVGAGI. The CDR3 is made up of 16 amino acids. Trimming stripped 0 bases from V and 5 bases from J, with 17 bases between. CDR3 amino acids: CASSYSAGALSDEQYF. For the CDR3, the DNA is TGTGCCAGCAGTTACTCGGCAGGGGCCCTGTCGGACGAGCAGTACTTC.

The chain joins TRBV6-5 to TRBJ1-1; D is perhaps TRBD1 (5 bases). In germline, CDR1 is MNHEY, CDR2 SVGAGI. The V and J ends lost 2 bases and 1 base respectively, with 8 bases between them. The CDR3 has 14 amino acids. DNA of the CDR3: TGTGCCAGCAGTTACGGGGCCAGGAACACTGAAGCTTTCTTT. It encodes CASSYGARNTEAFF.

J is TRBJ2-7 and V is TRBV20-1; D is unclear. The CDR3 consists of 13 residues. Germline V gene lookup returns CDR1 DFQATT and CDR2 SNEGSKA (reference sequence). Trimming removed 3 bases from V and 2 bases from J, with 11 bases in between. The CDR3 nucleotides are TGCAGTGCTAGCCCCGCGACCACCTACGAGCAGTACTTC. Protein sequence: CSASPATTYEQYF.

This clonotype was detected only a few times. V is TRBV28 and J is TRBJ2-5, with 11 bases aligning to TRBD1. The tail of the sequence fits TRBJ2-7 better, so the J call may be wrong. This CDR3 has 14 residues. Per the germline V gene, CDR1 is MDHEN and CDR2 is SYDVKM. CDR3 DNA sequence: TGTGCCAGCAGTTTCCGGGACAGGGGGAACGAGCAGTACTTC. Translation gives CASSFRDRGNEQYF.

The chain combines TRBV5-1 with TRBJ1-2; 9 nucleotides match TRBD1. Germline V lookup: CDR1 SGHRS, CDR2 YFSETQ. The V segment lost 4 bases and the J segment 7 bases; nucleotides outside the gene matches: 20. CDR3 length: 18 residues. CDR3 protein: CASSPHHPGQGRSGGYTF. For the CDR3, the DNA is TGCGCCAGCAGCCCCCACCATCCGGGACAGGGACGTTCAGGTGGCTACACCTTC.

There are a few counts of this clonotype. This chain links TRBV12-3 or TRBV12-4 with TRBJ1-2, with no clear D. The CDR3 sequence is 15 residues long. V lost 6 bases, J lost 3 bases, and 17 bases lay in between. CDR3 nucleotides: TGTGCCAGCAGCAGCCCTATGAGGGCTGACTATGGCTACACCTTC. This encodes CASSSPMRADYGYTF.

The chain couples TRBV27 to TRBJ2-1; D may be TRBD1 or TRBD2 (7 bases each). The CDR3 runs 15 residues. In germline, CDR1 is MNHEY, CDR2 SMNVEV (reference sequence). The ends were cut back, 6 bases at V and 6 bases at J, with 18 bases in the middle. The CDR3 protein is CASSRNRGGINEQFF. CDR3 nucleotide sequence: TGTGCCAGCAGCCGAAACAGGGGAGGGATCAATGAGCAGTTCTTC.

The rearrangement joins TRBV28 to TRBJ1-4; TRBD1 matches at 10 bases. This CDR3 comprises 15 residues. Germline CDR1 MDHEN, CDR2 SYDVKM. V lost 4 bases to trimming and J lost 10 bases; unmatched junction nucleotides: 9. Here the CDR3 reads CASSSPGTGEGKLFF. CDR3 DNA: TGTGCCAGCAGTTCCCCCGGGACAGGGGAGGGAAAACTGTTTTTT.

This clonotype was recorded at least ten times. The chain carries TRBV7-2 and TRBJ2-1, with TRBD1 matching 9 bases. Germline CDR1 reads SGHTA; CDR2 reads FQGNSA. CDR3 size: 15 residues. V lost 4 bases and J lost 2; bases outside the gene matches: 3. The CDR3: CASSSGTGTYNEQFF. The CDR3 DNA sequence: TGTGCCAGCAGCTCCGGGACAGGGACCTACAATGAGCAGTTCTTC.

The chain combines TRBV20-1 with TRBJ2-5; 10 bases line up with TRBD2. The J call may be faulty, since TRBJ2-7 better matches the DNA end. CDR1 and CDR2 from the germline V gene are DFQATT and SNEGSKA (reference sequence). The CDR3 spans 15 residues. CDR3 nucleotide sequence: TGCAGTGCTAGTATTCCGGCTAGCGGGAGCTACGAGCAGTACTTC. Translated: CSASIPASGSYEQYF.

This chain connects TRBV20-1 to TRBJ2-1; TRBD2 agrees at 8 bases. V dropped 6 bases and J dropped 2; count of bases not matched to a gene: 9. This CDR3 has 15 amino acids. Germline CDR1 DFQATT, CDR2 SNEGSKA (reference sequence). CDR3 sequence reads: CSAPDSGRTYNEQFF. Written as DNA, the CDR3 is TGCAGTGCCCCCGACAGCGGGAGAACCTACAATGAGCAGTTCTTC.

This clonotype has a handful of counts. This rearrangement joins TRBV5-1 to TRBJ2-3, with D perhaps TRBD1 or TRBD2 (5 bases each). The CDR3 sequence is 16 residues long. V lost 3 bases and J 2 bases, leaving 16 bases between the germline ends. The germline V gene encodes CDR1 SGHRS and CDR2 YFSETQ. The CDR3 region has the DNA TGCGCCAGCAGCTCAGGAACTGGGACCTTCACAGATACGCAGTATTTT. This codes for CASSSGTGTFTDTQYF.

The chain recombines TRBV4-1 with TRBJ1-2; 9 bases match TRBD1. The V gene's germline CDR1 is MGHRA and CDR2 YSYEKL. Trimming removed 4 bases from V and 11 bases from J; junction bases left unmatched: 11. The CDR3 length is 14 residues. The CDR3 protein is CASSPRGQGCAYTF. In nucleotides, the CDR3 is TGCGCCAGCAGCCCCCGGGGACAGGGTTGCGCGTACACCTTC.

This clonotype was observed a handful of times. The chain is built from TRBV6-2 or TRBV6-3 and TRBJ1-5, with TRBD1 identical over 10 bases. The germline CDR1 and CDR2 sequences are MNHEY and SVGEGT. This CDR3 region has 13 residues. Losses at the gene ends were 7 bases for V and 4 bases for J; bases not matched to a gene: 1. The CDR3, as DNA: TGTGCCAGCATGGGACAGGGGAATCAGCCCCAGCATTTT. Translated: CASMGQGNQPQHF.

There are a few counts of this clonotype. V is TRBV7-2 and J is TRBJ2-3; 7 bases match TRBD2. Germline values: CDR1 SGHTA, CDR2 FQGNSA. V lost 2 bases and J lost 5; bases outside the gene matches: 7. The CDR3 contains 15 residues. This chain's CDR3 is CASSLSLAAGDTQYF. CDR3 DNA sequence: TGTGCCAGCAGCTTATCCCTAGCGGCGGGAGATACGCAGTATTTT.

This sequence joins TRBV4-1 and TRBJ2-1; TRBD2 aligns across 11 bases. The CDR3 covers 16 residues. Germline assignment: CDR1 MGHRA and CDR2 YSYEKL. Trimming cost V 1 base and J 6 bases; bases outside gene matches: 5. CDR3 sequence: CASSQVSGGAVNEQFF. In DNA form, the CDR3 reads TGCGCCAGCAGCCAAGTTAGCGGGGGGGCCGTCAATGAGCAGTTCTTC.

V is TRBV20-1 and J is TRBJ1-1; D is unclear. The V gene lost 5 bases and the J gene lost 4 bases, with 14 bases spanning the gap. CDR3 length equals 13 residues. Germline values: CDR1 DFQATT, CDR2 SNEGSKA (reference sequence). DNA for the CDR3: TGCAGTGCTGGAACGGGGATCATCACTGAAGCTTTCTTT. Its protein is CSAGTGIITEAFF.

This clonotype was recorded at least ten times. The chain has TRBV6-4 and TRBJ1-1; the match to TRBD1 covers 7 bases. Unmatched junction bases numbered 2, after V lost 0 bases and J lost 4 bases. The CDR3 sequence is 14 residues long. Germline V CDR1 and CDR2: MRHNA, SNTAGT. The CDR3 nucleotides are TGTGCCAGCAGTGACTCAGGACAGGCCACTGAAGCTTTCTTT. Protein sequence: CASSDSGQATEAFF.

This clonotype was found a few times. The rearrangement uses TRBV12-3 or TRBV12-4 and TRBJ2-3; D unresolved. Trimming pared 6 bases from V and 6 bases from J, leaving 13 bases between. The CDR3 length is 13 residues. The DNA of the CDR3 is TGTGCCAGCAGCTCCCTCGGTCAGGATACGCAGTATTTT. Its protein product is CASSSLGQDTQYF.

The rearrangement joins TRBV11-2 to TRBJ2-1, with 9 bases lining up with TRBD1. CDR1 SGHAT and CDR2 FQNNGV come from the germline V gene. The J segment lost 2 bases and the V segment lost 5 bases, leaving 10 bases of the junction unmatched. This CDR3 region has 17 residues. CDR3 in amino acids: CASSPRGGQGTYNEQFF. The CDR3 DNA follows: TGTGCCAGCAGCCCCAGGGGGGGACAGGGTACCTACAATGAGCAGTTCTTC.

In its sample, this clonotype was seen a few times. This chain connects TRBV6-6 to TRBJ2-5; no clear D gene. Trimming took off 9 bases at V and 7 bases at J, with 15 bases between the two ends. The CDR3 is 12 amino acids. Germline values: CDR1 MNHNY, CDR2 SVGAGI (reference sequence). The CDR3: CASRVTSGTQYF. In DNA, the CDR3 is TGTGCCAGTAGAGTGACCTCGGGGACCCAGTACTTC.